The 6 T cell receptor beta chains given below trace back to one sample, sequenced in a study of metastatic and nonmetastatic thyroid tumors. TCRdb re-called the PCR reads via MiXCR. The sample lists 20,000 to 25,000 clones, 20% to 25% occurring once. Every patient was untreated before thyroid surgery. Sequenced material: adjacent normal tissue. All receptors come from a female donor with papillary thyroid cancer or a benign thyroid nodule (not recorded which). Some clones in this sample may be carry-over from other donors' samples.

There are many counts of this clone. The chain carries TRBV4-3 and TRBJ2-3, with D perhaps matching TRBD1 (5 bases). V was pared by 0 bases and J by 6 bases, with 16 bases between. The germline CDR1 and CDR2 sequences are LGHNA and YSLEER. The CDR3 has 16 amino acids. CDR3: CASSQELAGSRDTQYF. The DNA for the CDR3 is TGCGCCAGCAGCCAAGAGCTGGCAGGGTCGCGCGATACGCAGTATTTT.

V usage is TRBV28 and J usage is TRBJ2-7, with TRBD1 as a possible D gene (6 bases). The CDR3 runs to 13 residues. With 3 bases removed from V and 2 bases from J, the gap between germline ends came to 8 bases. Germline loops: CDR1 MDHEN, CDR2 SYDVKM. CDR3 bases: TGTGCCAGCAGTTTTCCAGGGGCCTACGAGCAGTACTTC. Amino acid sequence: CASSFPGAYEQYF.

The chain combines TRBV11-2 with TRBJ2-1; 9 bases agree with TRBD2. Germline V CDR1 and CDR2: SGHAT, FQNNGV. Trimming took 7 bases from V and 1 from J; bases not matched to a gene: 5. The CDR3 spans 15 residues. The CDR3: CASKVAGGSYNEQFF. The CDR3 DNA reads TGTGCCAGCAAGGTCGCGGGAGGGTCCTACAATGAGCAGTTCTTC.

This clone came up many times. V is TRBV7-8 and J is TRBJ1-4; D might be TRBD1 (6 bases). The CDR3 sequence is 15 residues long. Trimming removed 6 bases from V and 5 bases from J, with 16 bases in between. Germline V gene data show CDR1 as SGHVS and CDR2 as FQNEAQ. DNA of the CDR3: TGTGCCAGCAGGGCTGACGGGGGCTGGAATGAAAAACTGTTTTTT. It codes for CASRADGGWNEKLFF.

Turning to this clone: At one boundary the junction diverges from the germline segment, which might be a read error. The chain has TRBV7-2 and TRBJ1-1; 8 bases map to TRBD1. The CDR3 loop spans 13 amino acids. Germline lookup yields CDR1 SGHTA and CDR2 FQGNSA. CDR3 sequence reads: CASSLDRGTEALF. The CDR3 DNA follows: TGTGCCAGCAGCCTCGACAGGGGCACTGAAGCTTTATTT. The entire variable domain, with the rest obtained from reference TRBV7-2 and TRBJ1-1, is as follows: GAGVSQSPSNKVTEKGKDVELRCDPISGHTALYWYRQSLGQGLEFLIYFQGNSAPDKSGLPSDRFSAERTGGSVSTLTIQRTQQEDSAVYLCASSLDRGTEALFGQGTRLTVV.

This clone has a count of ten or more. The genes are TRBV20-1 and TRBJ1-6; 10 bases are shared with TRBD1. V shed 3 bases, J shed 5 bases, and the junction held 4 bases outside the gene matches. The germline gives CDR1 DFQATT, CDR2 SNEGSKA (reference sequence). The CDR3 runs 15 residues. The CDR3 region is CSASGTGVNNSPLHF. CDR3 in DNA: TGCAGTGCTAGTGGGACAGGGGTGAATAATTCACCCCTCCACTTT.